This T cell receptor (beta chain) was documented in a study of cytomegalovirus exposure and HLA in healthy donors. The CDR3 loop spans 13 amino acids. In germline, CDR1 is SSHAT, CDR2 FNYEAQ (reference sequence). This clone was counted a single time. The junction shows a germline mismatch at one end, possibly a read error. Profiling relied on immunoSEQ multiplex PCR, and the TCRdb table lists in-frame clones only, not all of them. The table has 82,000 or so clones, about 92% seen once. The sample taken for sequencing was PBMCs. This TCR was sampled from a man between 18 and 35 years old in good health and CMV-seronegative. V usage is TRBV7-7 and J usage is TRBJ2-7; TRBD1 is a possible D gene (6 bases). In nucleotides, the CDR3 is TGTGCTAGCAGCTTAGAACAGGGTTACGAGCAGTACTTC. Protein sequence: CASSLEQGYEQYF.